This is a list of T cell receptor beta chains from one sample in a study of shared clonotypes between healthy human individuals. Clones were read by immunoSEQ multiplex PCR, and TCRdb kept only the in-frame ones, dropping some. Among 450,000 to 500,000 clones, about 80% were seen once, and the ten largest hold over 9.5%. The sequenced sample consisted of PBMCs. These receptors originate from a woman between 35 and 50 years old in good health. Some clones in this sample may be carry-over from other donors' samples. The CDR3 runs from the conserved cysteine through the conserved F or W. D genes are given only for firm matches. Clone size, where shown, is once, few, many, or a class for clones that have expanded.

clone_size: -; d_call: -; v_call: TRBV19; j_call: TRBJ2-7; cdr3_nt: TGTGCCACCGGCCGGGACTTGTACGAGCAGTACTTC; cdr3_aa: CATGRDLYEQYF
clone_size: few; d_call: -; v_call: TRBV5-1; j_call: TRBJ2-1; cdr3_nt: TGCGCCAGCAGCTTGGAGGTGGAGCAGTTCTTC; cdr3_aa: CASSLEVEQFF
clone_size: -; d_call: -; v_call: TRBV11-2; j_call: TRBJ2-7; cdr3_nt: TGTGCCAGCAGCTTAGTGGGGAACGAGCAGTACTTC; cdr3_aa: CASSLVGNEQYF
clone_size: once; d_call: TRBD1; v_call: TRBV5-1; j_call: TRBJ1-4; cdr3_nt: TGCGCCAGCAGGATGACAGGGGAAGAAAAACTGTTTTTT; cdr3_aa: CASRMTGEEKLFF
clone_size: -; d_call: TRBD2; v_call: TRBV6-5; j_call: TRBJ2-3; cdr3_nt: TGTGCCAGCAGTTACGGACTAGCGGAAAGCACAGATACGCAGTATTTT; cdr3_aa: CASSYGLAESTDTQYF
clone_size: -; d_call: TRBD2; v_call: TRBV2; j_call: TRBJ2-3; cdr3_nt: TGTGCCGGGTCCTCCGGCCCTCGGGAGGCAGATACGCAGTATTTT; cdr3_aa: CAGSSGPREADTQYF
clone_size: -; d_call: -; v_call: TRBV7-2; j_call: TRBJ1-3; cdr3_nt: TGTGCCAGCAGCCACCCGGGAAACACCATATATTTT; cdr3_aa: CASSHPGNTIYF
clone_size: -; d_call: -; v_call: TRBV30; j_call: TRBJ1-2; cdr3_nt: TGTGCCTGGAGTGTAGAAGGGGATGTAAACTATGGCTACACCTTC; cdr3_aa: CAWSVEGDVNYGYTF
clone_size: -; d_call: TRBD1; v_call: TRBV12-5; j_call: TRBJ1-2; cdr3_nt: TGTGCTAGTGGTCCCCGGGACAGGGGGTATGGCTACACCTTC; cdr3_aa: CASGPRDRGYGYTF
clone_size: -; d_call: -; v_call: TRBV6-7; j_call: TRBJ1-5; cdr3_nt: TGTGCCAGCAGTTACCCCCCTCTTTGGGACAATCAGCCCCAGCATTTT; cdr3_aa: CASSYPPLWDNQPQHF
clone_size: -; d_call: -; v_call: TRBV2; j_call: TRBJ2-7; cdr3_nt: TGTGCCAGCAGACTGGACGGGTACGAGCAGTACTTC; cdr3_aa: CASRLDGYEQYF
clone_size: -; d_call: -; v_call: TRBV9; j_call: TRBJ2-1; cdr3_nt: TGTGCCAGCAGCGTAGCTACTTACAATGAGCAGTTCTTC; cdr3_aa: CASSVATYNEQFF
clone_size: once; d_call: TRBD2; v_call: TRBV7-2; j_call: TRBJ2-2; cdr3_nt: TGTGCCAGCAGCTTACTGACTAGCGGGAACACCGGGGAGCTGTTTTTT; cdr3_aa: CASSLLTSGNTGELFF
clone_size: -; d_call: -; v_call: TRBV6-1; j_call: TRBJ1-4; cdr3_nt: TGTGCCAGCAGGGGAAGGGGCTATGAAAAACTGTTTTTT; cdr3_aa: CASRGRGYEKLFF
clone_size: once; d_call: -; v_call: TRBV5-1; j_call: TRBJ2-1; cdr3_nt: TGCGCCAGCCGCCGGGACTCACCGTACAATGAGCAGTTCTTC; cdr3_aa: CASRRDSPYNEQFF
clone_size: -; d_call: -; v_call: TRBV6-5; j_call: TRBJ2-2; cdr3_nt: TGTGCCAGCAGTTACTCTGTCGGGGAGCTGTTTTTT; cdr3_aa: CASSYSVGELFF
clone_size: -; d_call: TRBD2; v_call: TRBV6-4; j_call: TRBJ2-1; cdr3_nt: TGTGCCAGCAGCGCCGGGACTAGCGGGAGCTATGAGCAGTTCTTC; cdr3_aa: CASSAGTSGSYEQFF
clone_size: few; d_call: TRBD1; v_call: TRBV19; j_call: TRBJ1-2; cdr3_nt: TGTGCCAGCCGTCAGGGGGGTTCTAACTATGGCTACACCTTC; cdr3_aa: CASRQGGSNYGYTF
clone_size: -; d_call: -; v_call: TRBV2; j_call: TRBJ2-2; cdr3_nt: TGTGCCACCCGGTACTTCCAGACCGGGGAGCTGTTTTTT; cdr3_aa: CATRYFQTGELFF
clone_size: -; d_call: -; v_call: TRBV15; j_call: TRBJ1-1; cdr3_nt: TGTGCCACCAGCCGGGGACTGACGAACACTGAAGCTTTCTTT; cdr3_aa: CATSRGLTNTEAFF
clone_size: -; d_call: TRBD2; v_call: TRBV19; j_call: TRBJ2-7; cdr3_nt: TGTGCCAGTAGTACCTTAGCGGGAACCTACGAGCAGTACTTC; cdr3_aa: CASSTLAGTYEQYF
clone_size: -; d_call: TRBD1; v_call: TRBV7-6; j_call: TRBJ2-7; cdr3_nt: TGTGCCAGCAGCTCCGAGGCGACAGGGATTTTGGACGAGCAGTACTTC; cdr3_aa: CASSSEATGILDEQYF
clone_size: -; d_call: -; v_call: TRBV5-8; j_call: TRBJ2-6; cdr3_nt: TGTGCCAGCGGACCTTCTCACACACAAAGTCGGGCCAACGTCCTGACTTTC; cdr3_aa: CASGPSHTQSRANVLTF
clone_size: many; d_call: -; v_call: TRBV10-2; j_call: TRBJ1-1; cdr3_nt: TGCGCCAGCAGGGTTAACAGGGAGAAAGCTTTCTTT; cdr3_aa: CASRVNREKAFF
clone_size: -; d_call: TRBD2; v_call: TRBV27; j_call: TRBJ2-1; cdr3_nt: TGTGCCAGCAGTTTTGATAGCGGGAGCTACAATGAGCAGTTCTTC; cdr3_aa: CASSFDSGSYNEQFF
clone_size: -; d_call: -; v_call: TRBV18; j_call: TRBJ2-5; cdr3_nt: TGTGCCAGCTCACCACACCGGGACGAAAAGACCCAGTACTTC; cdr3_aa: CASSPHRDEKTQYF
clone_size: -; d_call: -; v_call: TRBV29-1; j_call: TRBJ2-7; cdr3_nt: TGCAGCCCCATTGGGGGGTCGAATTCGTCCTCTTACGAGCAGTACTTC; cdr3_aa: CSPIGGSNSSSYEQYF
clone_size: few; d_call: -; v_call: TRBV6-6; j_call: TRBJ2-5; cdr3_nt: TGTGCCAGCAGTTACTCAGGAGCTATAGTCCCAGAGACCCAGTACTTC; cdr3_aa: CASSYSGAIVPETQYF
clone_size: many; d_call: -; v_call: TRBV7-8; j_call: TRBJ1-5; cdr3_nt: TGTGCCAGCAGCTTTTCCGAGGATCAGCCCCAGCATTTT; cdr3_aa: CASSFSEDQPQHF
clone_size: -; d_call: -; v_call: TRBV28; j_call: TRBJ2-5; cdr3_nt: TGTGCCAGCAAGGTTGTAGGTGGCCAAGAGACCCAGTACTTC; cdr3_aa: CASKVVGGQETQYF
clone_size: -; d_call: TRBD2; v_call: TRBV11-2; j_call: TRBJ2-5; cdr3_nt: TGTGCCAGCAGCTTAAGGAGCGGGAGTGAGACCCAGTACTTC; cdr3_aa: CASSLRSGSETQYF
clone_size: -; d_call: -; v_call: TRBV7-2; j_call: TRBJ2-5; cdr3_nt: TGTGCCAGCAGCTACCAGGGAAGGGACTGGGAGACCCAGTACTTC; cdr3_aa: CASSYQGRDWETQYF
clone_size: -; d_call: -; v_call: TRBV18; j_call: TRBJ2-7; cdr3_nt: TGTGCCAGCTCACAAACAGGGAGTATCTACGAGCAGTACTTC; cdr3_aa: CASSQTGSIYEQYF